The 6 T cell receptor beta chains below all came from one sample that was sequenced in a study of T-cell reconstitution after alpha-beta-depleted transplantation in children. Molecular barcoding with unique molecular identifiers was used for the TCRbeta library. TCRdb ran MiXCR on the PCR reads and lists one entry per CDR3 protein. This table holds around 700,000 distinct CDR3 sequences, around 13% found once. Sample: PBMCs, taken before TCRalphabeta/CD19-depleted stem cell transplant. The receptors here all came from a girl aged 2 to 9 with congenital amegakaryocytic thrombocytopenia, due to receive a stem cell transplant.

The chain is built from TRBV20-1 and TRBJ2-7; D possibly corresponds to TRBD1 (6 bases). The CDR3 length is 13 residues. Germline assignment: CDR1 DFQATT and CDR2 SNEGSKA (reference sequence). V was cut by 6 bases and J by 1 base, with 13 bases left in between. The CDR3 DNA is TGCAGTGCCAACCTCAGGGGTTCCTACGAGCAGTACTTC. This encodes CSANLRGSYEQYF.

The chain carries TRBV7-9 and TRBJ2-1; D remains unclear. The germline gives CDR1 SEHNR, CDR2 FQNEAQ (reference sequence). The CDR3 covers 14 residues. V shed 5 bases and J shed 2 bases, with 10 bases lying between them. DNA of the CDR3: TGTGCCAGCAGCACCACGACCACCTACAATGAGCAGTTCTTC. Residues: CASSTTTTYNEQFF.

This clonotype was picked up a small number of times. The CDR3 region has the DNA TGCGCCAGCAGCGTAGGGCGTTTCACAGATACGCAGTATTTT. It encodes CASSVGRFTDTQYF. The chain is built from TRBV5-1 and TRBJ2-3; D call uncertain. Trimming shortened V by 4 bases and J by 2 bases, and 11 bases separated the two germline ends. The CDR3 is made up of 14 amino acids. Germline CDR1 reads SGHRS; CDR2 reads YFSETQ.

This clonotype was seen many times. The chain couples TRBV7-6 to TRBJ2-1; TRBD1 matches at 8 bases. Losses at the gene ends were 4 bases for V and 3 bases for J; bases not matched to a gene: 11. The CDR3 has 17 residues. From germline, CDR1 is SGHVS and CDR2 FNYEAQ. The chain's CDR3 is CASSSDPGQGFYNEQFF. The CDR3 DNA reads TGTGCCAGCAGCTCTGACCCTGGACAGGGATTCTACAATGAGCAGTTCTTC.

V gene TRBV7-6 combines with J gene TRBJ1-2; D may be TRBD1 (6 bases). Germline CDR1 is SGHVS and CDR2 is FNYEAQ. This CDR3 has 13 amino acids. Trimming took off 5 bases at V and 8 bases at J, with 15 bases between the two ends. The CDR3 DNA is TGTGCCAGCAGCCCCCAGGACAGCCGGGGCTACACCTTC. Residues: CASSPQDSRGYTF. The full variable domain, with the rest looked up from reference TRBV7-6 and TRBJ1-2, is GAGVSQSPRYKVTKRGQDVALRCDPISGHVSLYWYRQALGQGPEFLTYFNYEAQQDKSGLPNDRFSAERPEGSISTLTIQRTEQRDSAMYRCASSPQDSRGYTFGSGTRLTVV.

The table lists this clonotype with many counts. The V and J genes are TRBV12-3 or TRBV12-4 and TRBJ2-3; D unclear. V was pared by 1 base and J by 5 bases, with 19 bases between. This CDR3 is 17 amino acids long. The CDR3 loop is CASSLGRGYAHGDTQYF. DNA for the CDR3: TGTGCCAGCAGTTTAGGGCGCGGTTACGCACATGGAGATACGCAGTATTTT.